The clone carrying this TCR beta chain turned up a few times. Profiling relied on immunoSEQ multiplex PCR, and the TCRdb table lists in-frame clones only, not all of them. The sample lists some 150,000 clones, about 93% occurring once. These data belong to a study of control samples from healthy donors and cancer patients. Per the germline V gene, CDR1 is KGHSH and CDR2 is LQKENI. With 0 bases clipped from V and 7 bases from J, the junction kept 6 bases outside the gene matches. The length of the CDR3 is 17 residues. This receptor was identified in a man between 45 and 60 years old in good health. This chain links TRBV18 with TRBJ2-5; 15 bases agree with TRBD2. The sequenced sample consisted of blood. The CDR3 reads CASSPPGLAGGPATQYF. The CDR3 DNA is TGTGCCAGCTCACCACCCGGACTAGCGGGAGGGCCGGCGACCCAGTACTTC.